This TCR beta chain derives from a study of blood T cell repertoires in COVID-19. Overall study context: In each case, the material was cDNA or gDNA derived from T cells, B-cell-depleted T cells, or PBMCs.

Donors of Cohort 3 who recovered were those that had two negative PCRs, clearance, or symptom resolution. The germline CDR1 and CDR2 sequences are SEHNR and FQNEAQ (reference sequence). This CDR3 has 15 amino acids. Trimming cost V 5 bases and J 0 bases, with 14 bases left between them. Clones were sequenced by immunoSEQ multiplex PCR, and TCRdb holds only the in-frame ones, with some missing. There are about 130,000 clones in the sample; roughly four fifths occur only once, and over 15% lies in the top ten. Specimen: PBMCs or T cells enriched from blood (not recorded which). The source of this sequence is a man aged 25-40 years who had recovered from COVID-19. The chain recombines TRBV7-9 with TRBJ2-7, with D possibly being TRBD1 (6 bases). DNA of the CDR3: TGTGCCAGCAGCCTCAGGACAGCGAGCTCCTACGAGCAGTACTTC. This translates into CASSLRTASSYEQYF.